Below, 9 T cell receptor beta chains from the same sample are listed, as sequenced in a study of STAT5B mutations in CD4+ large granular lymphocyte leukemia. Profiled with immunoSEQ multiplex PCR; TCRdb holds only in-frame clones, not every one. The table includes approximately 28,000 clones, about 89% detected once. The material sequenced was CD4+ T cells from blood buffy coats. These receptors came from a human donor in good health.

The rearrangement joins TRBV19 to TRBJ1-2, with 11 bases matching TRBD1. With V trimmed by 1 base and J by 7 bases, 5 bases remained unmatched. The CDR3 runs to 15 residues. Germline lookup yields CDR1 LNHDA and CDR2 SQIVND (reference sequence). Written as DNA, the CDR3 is TGTGCCAGTAGTATAGCGGACAGGGGGCGAAGTGGCTACACCTTC. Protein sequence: CASSIADRGRSGYTF.

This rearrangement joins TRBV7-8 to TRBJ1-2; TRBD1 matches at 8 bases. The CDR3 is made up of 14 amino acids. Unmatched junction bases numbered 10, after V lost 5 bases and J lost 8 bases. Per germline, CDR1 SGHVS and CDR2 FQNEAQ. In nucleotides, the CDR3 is TGTGCCAGCAGCCCGAGACAGGGGACTTGGGGCTACACCTTC. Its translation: CASSPRQGTWGYTF. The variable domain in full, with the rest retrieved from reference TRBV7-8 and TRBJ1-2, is GAGVSQSPRYKVAKRGQDVALRCDPISGHVSLFWYQQALGQGPEFLTYFQNEAQLDKSGLPSDRFFAERPEGSVSTLKIQRTQQEDSAVYLCASSPRQGTWGYTFGSGTRLTVV.

The CDR3 DNA reads TGTGCCACCAGCAGAGATGGTGGAACCCAGTACTTC. It is translated as CATSRDGGTQYF. This chain connects TRBV15 to TRBJ2-5; D remains ambiguous. Trimming pared 0 bases from V and 8 bases from J, leaving 7 bases between. CDR3 length: 12 residues. Germline V CDR1 and CDR2: LNHNV, YYDKDF (reference sequence).

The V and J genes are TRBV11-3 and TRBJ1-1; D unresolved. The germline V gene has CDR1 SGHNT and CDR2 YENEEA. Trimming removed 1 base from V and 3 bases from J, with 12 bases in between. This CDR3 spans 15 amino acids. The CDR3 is CASSLGFYSDTEAFF. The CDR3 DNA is TGTGCCAGCAGCTTAGGTTTCTACAGTGACACTGAAGCTTTCTTT.

For the CDR3, the DNA is TGTGCCAGCTCCCCTATAGGGACAGGGGTGTACGAGCAGTACTTC. It translates to CASSPIGTGVYEQYF. J is TRBJ2-7 and V is TRBV18, with TRBD1 matching 10 bases. V lost 6 bases to trimming and J lost 4 bases; unmatched junction nucleotides: 9. Germline CDR1 and CDR2: KGHSH and LQKENI. The CDR3 loop spans 15 amino acids.

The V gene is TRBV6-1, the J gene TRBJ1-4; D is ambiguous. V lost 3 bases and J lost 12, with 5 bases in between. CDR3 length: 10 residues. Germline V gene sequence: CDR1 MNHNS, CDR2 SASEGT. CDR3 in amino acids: CASSDLQLFF. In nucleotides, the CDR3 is TGTGCCAGCAGTGACCTCCAACTGTTTTTT.

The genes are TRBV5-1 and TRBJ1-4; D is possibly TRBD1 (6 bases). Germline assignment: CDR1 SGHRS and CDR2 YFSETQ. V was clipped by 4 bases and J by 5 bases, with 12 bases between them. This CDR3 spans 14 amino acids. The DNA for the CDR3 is TGCGCCAGCAGCCTGGGACAACGGAATGAAAAACTGTTTTTT. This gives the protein CASSLGQRNEKLFF.

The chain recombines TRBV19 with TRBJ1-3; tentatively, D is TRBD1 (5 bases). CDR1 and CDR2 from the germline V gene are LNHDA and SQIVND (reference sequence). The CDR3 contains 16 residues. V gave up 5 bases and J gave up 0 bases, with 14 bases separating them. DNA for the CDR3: TGTGCCAGTAGTCTCGAGAGACAGCGCTCTGGAAACACCATATATTTT. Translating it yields CASSLERQRSGNTIYF.

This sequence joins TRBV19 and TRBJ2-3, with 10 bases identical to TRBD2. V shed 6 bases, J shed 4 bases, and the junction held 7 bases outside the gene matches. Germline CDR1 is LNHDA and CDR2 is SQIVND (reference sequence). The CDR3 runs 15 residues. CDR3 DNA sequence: TGTGCCAGTAGCCGGACTAGCGGAACCCCAGATACGCAGTATTTT. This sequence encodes CASSRTSGTPDTQYF. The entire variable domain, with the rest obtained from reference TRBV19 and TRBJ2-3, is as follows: DGGITQSPKYLFRKEGQNVTLSCEQNLNHDAMYWYRQDPGQGLRLIYYSQIVNDFQKGDIAEGYSVSREKKESFPLTVTSAQKNPTAFYLCASSRTSGTPDTQYFGPGTRLTVL.